The rows below give T cell receptor beta chains drawn from one sample of a study of cytomegalovirus exposure and HLA in healthy donors. TCRdb's copy holds only in-frame clones and misses some; the assay was immunoSEQ multiplex PCR. The sample holds 180,000 or so clones; around 78% are singletons and the top ten take 2% to 2.5%. Sequenced input: PBMCs. The receptors shown here come from a woman in her thirties in good health and CMV-seropositive. Each CDR3 is given with its conserved first and last residue. Each record gives: CDR3 protein, CDR3 DNA, J gene, D gene, V gene, clone size. The D gene is left open where the match is weak. Only part of the rows carry a size: once, few, many, or a class if the clone is expanded.

CDR3: CASSVGPGIPEAFF; DNA: TGTGCCAGCAGTGTGGGTCCGGGGATACCTGAAGCTTTCTTT; J: TRBJ1-1; D: -; V: TRBV6-1; size: -
CDR3: CASSLAEGWEKLFF; DNA: TGTGCCAGCAGCTTAGCGGAGGGCTGGGAAAAACTGTTTTTT; J: TRBJ1-4; D: -; V: TRBV7-9; size: -
CDR3: CASSLQGINEKLFF; DNA: TGCGCCAGCAGCCTACAGGGTATCAATGAAAAACTGTTTTTT; J: TRBJ1-4; D: -; V: TRBV4-3; size: few
CDR3: CASSLWTLRGLATEAFF; DNA: TGTGCCAGCAGCTTATGGACCTTGCGGGGCCTCGCGACTGAAGCTTTCTTT; J: TRBJ1-1; D: -; V: TRBV7-9; size: few
CDR3: CASSEPGLYNEQFF; DNA: TGCGCCAGCAGTGAGCCGGGACTTTACAATGAGCAGTTCTTC; J: TRBJ2-1; D: -; V: TRBV10-1; size: -
CDR3: CASSPNGFYEQYF; DNA: TGTGCCAGCAGCCCAAACGGGTTCTACGAGCAGTACTTC; J: TRBJ2-7; D: -; V: TRBV7-9; size: -
CDR3: CASSRGQGGSNQPQHF; DNA: TGTGCCAGCAGCAGAGGACAGGGGGGTAGCAATCAGCCCCAGCATTTT; J: TRBJ1-5; D: TRBD1; V: TRBV7-6; size: -
CDR3: CARGLVGQQTYEQYF; DNA: TGCGCCAGGGGCCTTGTGGGACAGCAGACCTACGAGCAGTACTTC; J: TRBJ2-7; D: TRBD1; V: TRBV5-1; size: -
CDR3: CASSEFRSSGGSYNEQFF; DNA: TGTGCCAGCAGTGAATTTAGGTCTAGCGGGGGGTCCTACAATGAGCAGTTCTTC; J: TRBJ2-1; D: TRBD2; V: TRBV6-1; size: -
CDR3: CASRSKGVDTQYF; DNA: TGTGCCAGCAGATCGAAGGGGGTAGATACGCAGTATTTT; J: TRBJ2-3; D: -; V: TRBV5-4; size: -
CDR3: CASSLTGDNEQFF; DNA: TGCGCCAGCAGCTTGACAGGGGACAATGAGCAGTTCTTC; J: TRBJ2-1; D: TRBD1; V: TRBV5-1; size: -
CDR3: CASSQVGAGGNTIYF; DNA: TGCGCCAGCAGCCAAGTTGGGGCAGGGGGAAACACCATATATTTT; J: TRBJ1-3; D: -; V: TRBV4-3; size: -
CDR3: CASSENSSRRSGNTIYF; DNA: TGTGCCAGCAGTGAAAACTCGTCACGCCGGTCTGGAAACACCATATATTTT; J: TRBJ1-3; D: -; V: TRBV2; size: -
CDR3: CASSAYGQGGRSGANVLTF; DNA: TGCGCCAGCAGCGCGTACGGACAGGGTGGTAGGTCTGGGGCCAACGTCCTGACTTTC; J: TRBJ2-6; D: TRBD1; V: TRBV5-1; size: -
CDR3: CSVEGRQGYTGELFF; DNA: TGCAGCGTTGAGGGGAGACAGGGATACACCGGGGAGCTGTTTTTT; J: TRBJ2-2; D: TRBD1; V: TRBV29-1; size: -
CDR3: CASSLPDERWGEETQYF; DNA: TGCGCCAGCAGCTTGCCTGATGAACGGTGGGGCGAAGAGACCCAGTACTTC; J: TRBJ2-5; D: -; V: TRBV5-1; size: once
CDR3: CASSIDLSPRGYGYTF; DNA: TGTGCCAGTAGTATAGATCTCTCACCCCGAGGCTATGGCTACACCTTC; J: TRBJ1-2; D: -; V: TRBV19; size: -